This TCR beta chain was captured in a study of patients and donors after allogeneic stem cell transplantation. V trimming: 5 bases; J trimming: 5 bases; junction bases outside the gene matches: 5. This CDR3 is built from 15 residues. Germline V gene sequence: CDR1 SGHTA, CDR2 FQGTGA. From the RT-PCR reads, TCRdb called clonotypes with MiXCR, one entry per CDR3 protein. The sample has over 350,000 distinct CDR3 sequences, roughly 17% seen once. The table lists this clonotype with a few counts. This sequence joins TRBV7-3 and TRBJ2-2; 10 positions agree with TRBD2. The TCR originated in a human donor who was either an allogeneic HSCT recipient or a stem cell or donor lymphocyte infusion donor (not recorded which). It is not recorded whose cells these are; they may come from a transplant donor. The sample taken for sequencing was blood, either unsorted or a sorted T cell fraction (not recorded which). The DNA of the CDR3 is TGTGCCAGCAGCCCTAGCGGGAGTATTACCGGGGAGCTGTTTTTT. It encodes CASSPSGSITGELFF.